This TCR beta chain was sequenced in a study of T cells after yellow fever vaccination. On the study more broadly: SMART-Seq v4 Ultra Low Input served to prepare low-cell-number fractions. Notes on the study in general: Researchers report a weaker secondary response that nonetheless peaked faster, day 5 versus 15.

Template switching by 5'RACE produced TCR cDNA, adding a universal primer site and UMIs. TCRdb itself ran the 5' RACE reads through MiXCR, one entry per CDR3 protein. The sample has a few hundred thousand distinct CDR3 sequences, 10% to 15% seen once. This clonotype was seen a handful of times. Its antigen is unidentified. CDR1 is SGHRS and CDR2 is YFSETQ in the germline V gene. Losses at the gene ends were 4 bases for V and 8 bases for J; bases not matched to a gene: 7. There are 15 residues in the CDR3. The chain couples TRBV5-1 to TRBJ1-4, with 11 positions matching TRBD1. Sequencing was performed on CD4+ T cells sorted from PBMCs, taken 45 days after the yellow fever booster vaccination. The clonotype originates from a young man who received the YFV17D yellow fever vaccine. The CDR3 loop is CASSPRTGGYEKLFF. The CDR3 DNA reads TGCGCCAGCAGCCCTCGGACAGGGGGCTACGAAAAACTGTTTTTT.